Listed below are T cell receptor beta chains from one sample, sequenced in a study of T cell changes during pregnancy in multiple sclerosis. Method: immunoSEQ multiplex PCR; TCRdb's copy keeps in-frame clones and lacks some. The table has about 84,000 clones, approximately 93% seen once. Source: peripheral blood, taken in the second trimester of pregnancy. These receptors were collected from a female donor in good health, enrolled as a control in a pregnancy study. Each CDR3 is given without its conserved first and last residue. The order of the fields is clone size, V gene, J gene, CDR3 protein. Only part of the rows carry a size: once, few, many, or a class if the clone is expanded.

clone size: NA; V gene: TRBV6-5; J gene: TRBJ2-1; CDR3 protein: ASRSGTPTGYEQF
clone size: NA; V gene: TRBV5-1; J gene: TRBJ2-5; CDR3 protein: ASSLPGGQETQY
clone size: NA; V gene: TRBV9; J gene: TRBJ2-5; CDR3 protein: ASSVLAGGQETQY
clone size: NA; V gene: TRBV5-6; J gene: TRBJ1-5; CDR3 protein: ASSLGGDQPQH
clone size: few; V gene: TRBV6-5; J gene: TRBJ2-3; CDR3 protein: ASSIQSTDTQY
clone size: NA; V gene: TRBV19; J gene: TRBJ1-4; CDR3 protein: ASSWDSSNEKLF
clone size: NA; V gene: TRBV6-5; J gene: TRBJ2-3; CDR3 protein: ASRVDGTDTQY
clone size: few; V gene: TRBV27; J gene: TRBJ2-2; CDR3 protein: ATEDSMTGELF
clone size: NA; V gene: TRBV29-1; J gene: TRBJ2-1; CDR3 protein: SAVDRDGYNEQF
clone size: NA; V gene: TRBV29-1; J gene: TRBJ2-1; CDR3 protein: SVGRDSYNEQF
clone size: NA; V gene: TRBV5-1; J gene: TRBJ2-2; CDR3 protein: ASSSPEAGGTGELF
clone size: NA; V gene: TRBV20-1; J gene: TRBJ1-2; CDR3 protein: RGRGRDGYT
clone size: NA; V gene: TRBV5-1; J gene: TRBJ2-1; CDR3 protein: ASRGTSGSNEQF
clone size: NA; V gene: TRBV11-2; J gene: TRBJ1-5; CDR3 protein: ASSLDERVEQPQH
clone size: NA; V gene: TRBV5-1; J gene: TRBJ1-3; CDR3 protein: ASSLGQGGSGNTIY
clone size: NA; V gene: TRBV28; J gene: TRBJ2-7; CDR3 protein: ASSSPSGASYEQY
clone size: NA; V gene: TRBV19; J gene: TRBJ2-7; CDR3 protein: ASSPLGGVSYEQY
clone size: NA; V gene: TRBV6-1; J gene: TRBJ2-3; CDR3 protein: ASTPVTDTQY
clone size: NA; V gene: TRBV28; J gene: TRBJ2-7; CDR3 protein: ASSFLAGAYEQY
clone size: NA; V gene: TRBV6-5; J gene: TRBJ1-1; CDR3 protein: ASSYSLNRANTEAF
clone size: NA; V gene: TRBV18; J gene: TRBJ2-3; CDR3 protein: ASSPIPVTDTQY
clone size: NA; V gene: TRBV5-8; J gene: TRBJ2-7; CDR3 protein: ASSLIGESYEQY
clone size: NA; V gene: TRBV27; J gene: TRBJ2-3; CDR3 protein: ASSSRVSDTQY
clone size: NA; V gene: TRBV23-1; J gene: TRBJ2-7; CDR3 protein: ASSTFRVGFGEQY
clone size: once; V gene: TRBV28; J gene: TRBJ1-5; CDR3 protein: ASSGTGQPQH
clone size: NA; V gene: TRBV6-5; J gene: TRBJ2-7; CDR3 protein: ASSYSKLPGSYEQY
clone size: once; V gene: TRBV11-3; J gene: TRBJ1-1; CDR3 protein: ASSLIQGARFKTEAF
clone size: NA; V gene: TRBV25-1; J gene: TRBJ2-7; CDR3 protein: ASSSPGQGAYEQY
clone size: once; V gene: TRBV19; J gene: TRBJ1-5; CDR3 protein: ASTLSPYSNQPQH
clone size: NA; V gene: TRBV4-1; J gene: TRBJ1-1; CDR3 protein: ASSQASGQAEAF
clone size: NA; V gene: TRBV2; J gene: TRBJ2-3; CDR3 protein: ASNGGGRDTQY
clone size: NA; V gene: TRBV28; J gene: TRBJ1-2; CDR3 protein: ASSFVAGQGYGYT
clone size: NA; V gene: TRBV6-5; J gene: TRBJ1-3; CDR3 protein: ASSYQRGNGNTIY
clone size: NA; V gene: TRBV6-1; J gene: TRBJ1-5; CDR3 protein: ASSEFWAQPQH
clone size: NA; V gene: TRBV29-1; J gene: TRBJ2-1; CDR3 protein: SVARTTGDNEQF
clone size: NA; V gene: TRBV28; J gene: TRBJ2-7; CDR3 protein: ASNIQGAFYEQY
clone size: NA; V gene: TRBV7-9; J gene: TRBJ2-2; CDR3 protein: ASSHGAGELF
clone size: NA; V gene: TRBV28; J gene: TRBJ2-1; CDR3 protein: ASSLAEAGSYNEQF
clone size: NA; V gene: TRBV30; J gene: TRBJ1-6; CDR3 protein: AWTVTGTGGSPLH
clone size: once; V gene: TRBV28; J gene: TRBJ2-7; CDR3 protein: ASSLRQGAYEQY
clone size: once; V gene: TRBV27; J gene: TRBJ2-7; CDR3 protein: ASSLSPPGGSSYEQY
clone size: NA; V gene: TRBV19; J gene: TRBJ1-5; CDR3 protein: ASSSKLNQPQH
clone size: NA; V gene: TRBV5-1; J gene: NA; CDR3 protein: ASSMGTAVYEQY
clone size: NA; V gene: TRBV7-9; J gene: TRBJ1-1; CDR3 protein: ASSLPGQGNTEAF
clone size: NA; V gene: TRBV19; J gene: TRBJ1-4; CDR3 protein: ASSMARGRGVRLF
clone size: NA; V gene: TRBV10-3; J gene: TRBJ1-2; CDR3 protein: AISYYREGDYGYT
clone size: NA; V gene: TRBV5-4; J gene: TRBJ2-7; CDR3 protein: ASSLWGGSNEQY
clone size: NA; V gene: TRBV4-1; J gene: TRBJ1-2; CDR3 protein: ASSPPAGQPYGYT
clone size: NA; V gene: TRBV4-2; J gene: TRBJ2-7; CDR3 protein: ASSRLDAAGSYEQY
clone size: NA; V gene: TRBV30; J gene: TRBJ2-3; CDR3 protein: AWSGDSSSDTQY
clone size: NA; V gene: TRBV19; J gene: TRBJ2-7; CDR3 protein: ASSNRIGLAGVPEQY
clone size: NA; V gene: TRBV6-5; J gene: TRBJ2-7; CDR3 protein: ASSRGTSGTYEQY
clone size: NA; V gene: TRBV7-9; J gene: TRBJ2-2; CDR3 protein: ASSPDYTNTGELF
clone size: NA; V gene: TRBV5-4; J gene: TRBJ2-7; CDR3 protein: ASSLDRDRGHEQY
clone size: NA; V gene: TRBV4-2; J gene: TRBJ2-7; CDR3 protein: ASSQEAGVSYEQY
clone size: few; V gene: TRBV21-1; J gene: TRBJ1-5; CDR3 protein: ASSPPGEGQGQPQH
clone size: NA; V gene: TRBV5-5; J gene: TRBJ2-3; CDR3 protein: ASSDGTSARDTQY
clone size: NA; V gene: TRBV5-6; J gene: TRBJ2-3; CDR3 protein: ASSLKRFTDTQY
clone size: NA; V gene: TRBV6-7; J gene: TRBJ2-1; CDR3 protein: ASSYPDRAYNEQF